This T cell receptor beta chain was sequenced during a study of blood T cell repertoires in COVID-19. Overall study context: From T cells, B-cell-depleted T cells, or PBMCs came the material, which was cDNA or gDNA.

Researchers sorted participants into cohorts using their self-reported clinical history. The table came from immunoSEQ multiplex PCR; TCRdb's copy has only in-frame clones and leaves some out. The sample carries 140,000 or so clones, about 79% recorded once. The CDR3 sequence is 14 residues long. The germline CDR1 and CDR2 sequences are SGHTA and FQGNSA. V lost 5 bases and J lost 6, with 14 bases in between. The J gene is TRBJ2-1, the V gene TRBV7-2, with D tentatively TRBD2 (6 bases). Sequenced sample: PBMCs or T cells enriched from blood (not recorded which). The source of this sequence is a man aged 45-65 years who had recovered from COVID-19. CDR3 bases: TGTGCCAGCAGCCGGATGGAGGGCGCCAATGAGCAGTTCTTC. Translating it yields CASSRMEGANEQFF.